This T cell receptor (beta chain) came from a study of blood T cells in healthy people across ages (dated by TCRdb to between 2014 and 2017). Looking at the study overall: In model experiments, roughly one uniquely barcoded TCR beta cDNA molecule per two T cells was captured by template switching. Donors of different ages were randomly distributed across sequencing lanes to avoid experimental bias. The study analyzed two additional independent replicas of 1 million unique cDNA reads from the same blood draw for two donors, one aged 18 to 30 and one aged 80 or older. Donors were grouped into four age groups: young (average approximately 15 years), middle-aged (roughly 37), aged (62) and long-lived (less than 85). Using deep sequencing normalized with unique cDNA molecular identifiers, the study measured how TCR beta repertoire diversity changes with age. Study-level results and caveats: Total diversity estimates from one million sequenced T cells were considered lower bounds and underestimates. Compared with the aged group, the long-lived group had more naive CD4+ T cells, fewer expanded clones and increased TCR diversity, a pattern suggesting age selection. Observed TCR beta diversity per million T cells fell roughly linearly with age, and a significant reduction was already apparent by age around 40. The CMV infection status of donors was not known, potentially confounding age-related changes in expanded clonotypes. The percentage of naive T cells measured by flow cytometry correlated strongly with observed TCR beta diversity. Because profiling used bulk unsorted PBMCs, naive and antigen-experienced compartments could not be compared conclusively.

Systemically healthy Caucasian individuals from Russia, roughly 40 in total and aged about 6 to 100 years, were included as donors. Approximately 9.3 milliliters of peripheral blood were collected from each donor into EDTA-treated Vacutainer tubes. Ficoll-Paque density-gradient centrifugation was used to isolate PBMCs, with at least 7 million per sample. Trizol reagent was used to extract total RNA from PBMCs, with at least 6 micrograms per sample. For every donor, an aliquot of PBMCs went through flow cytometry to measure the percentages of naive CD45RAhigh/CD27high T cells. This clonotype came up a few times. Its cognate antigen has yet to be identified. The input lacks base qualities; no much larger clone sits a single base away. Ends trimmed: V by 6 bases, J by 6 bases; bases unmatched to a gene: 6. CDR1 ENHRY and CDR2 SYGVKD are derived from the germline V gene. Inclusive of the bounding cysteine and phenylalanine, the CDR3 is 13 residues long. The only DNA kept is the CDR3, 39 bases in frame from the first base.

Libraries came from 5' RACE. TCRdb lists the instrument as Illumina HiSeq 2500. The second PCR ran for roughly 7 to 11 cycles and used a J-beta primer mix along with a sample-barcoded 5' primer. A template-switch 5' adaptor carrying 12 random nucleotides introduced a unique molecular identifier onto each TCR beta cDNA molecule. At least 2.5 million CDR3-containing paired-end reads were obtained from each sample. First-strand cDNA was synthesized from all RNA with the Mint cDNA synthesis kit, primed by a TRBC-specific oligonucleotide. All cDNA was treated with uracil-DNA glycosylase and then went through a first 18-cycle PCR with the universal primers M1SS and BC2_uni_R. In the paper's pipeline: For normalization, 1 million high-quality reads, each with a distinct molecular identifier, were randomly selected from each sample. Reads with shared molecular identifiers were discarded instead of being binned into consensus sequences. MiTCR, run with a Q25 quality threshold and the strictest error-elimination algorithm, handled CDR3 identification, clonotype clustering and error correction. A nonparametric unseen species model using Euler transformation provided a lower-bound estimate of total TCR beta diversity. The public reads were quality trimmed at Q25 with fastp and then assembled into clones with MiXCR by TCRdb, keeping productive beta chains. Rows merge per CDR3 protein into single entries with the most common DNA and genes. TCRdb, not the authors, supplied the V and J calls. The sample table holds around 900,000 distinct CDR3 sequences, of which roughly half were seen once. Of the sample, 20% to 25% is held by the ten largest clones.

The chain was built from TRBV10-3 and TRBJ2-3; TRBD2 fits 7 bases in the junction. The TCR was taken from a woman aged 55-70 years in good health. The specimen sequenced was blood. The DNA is TGTGCCATCAGCCCTACCGGGGGGGATACGCAGTATTTT. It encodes CAISPTGGDTQYF.